These T cell receptor beta chains were read from a single sample in a study of CD4 and CD8 cells across lung adenocarcinoma regions. MiXCR, applied by TCRdb to the PCR reads, yields one record per CDR3 protein. The data hold approximately 8,700 distinct CDR3 sequences, with 45% to 55% observed a single time. The material sequenced was CD8+ T cells from the margin of a lung tumor. All receptors come from a female donor with lung adenocarcinoma. The CD4 and CD8 labels of this study may be unreliable. Both conserved end residues are part of each CDR3. The order of the fields is V gene, CDR3 protein.

V gene: TRBV27
CDR3 protein: CATSLRVKDTQYF

V gene: TRBV4-2
CDR3 protein: CAGLVGRGHQTQYF

V gene: TRBV6-1
CDR3 protein: CARGSGGCDTETQYF

V gene: TRBV27
CDR3 protein: CASSVLRALDTQYF

V gene: TRBV27
CDR3 protein: CAGGRGGRGQETQYF

V gene: TRBV6-1
CDR3 protein: CASRNELAGGPQQYF

V gene: TRBV7-2
CDR3 protein: CASSLATSGNYEQYF

V gene: TRBV6-1
CDR3 protein: CASIWGRGQDTQYF

V gene: TRBV6-1
CDR3 protein: CASSLGPRGLSTDTLYF

V gene: TRBV6-1
CDR3 protein: CARGLLARVGDAQFF

V gene: TRBV6-5
CDR3 protein: CASSNEVSNQPQHF

V gene: TRBV7-2
CDR3 protein: CASSPRDSYNEQYF

V gene: TRBV27
CDR3 protein: CASSESLGGAQYF

V gene: TRBV27
CDR3 protein: CASRGSGANVLTF

V gene: TRBV6-5
CDR3 protein: CASSFSPTGANVLTF

V gene: TRBV24-1
CDR3 protein: CATSDLVFGTTGLEYF

V gene: TRBV6-5
CDR3 protein: CASSTNYGYTF

V gene: TRBV25-1
CDR3 protein: CASSDPRRTSGRWDEQFF

V gene: TRBV12-3/TRBV12-4
CDR3 protein: CASSSGSNEQFF

V gene: TRBV30
CDR3 protein: CAWRFGGRGTYNEQFF

V gene: TRBV6-1
CDR3 protein: CASSPGQGVYNEQYF

V gene: TRBV14
CDR3 protein: CASTEGLAGSNEQFF

V gene: TRBV6-1
CDR3 protein: CASGTLAWSSYNEQFF

V gene: TRBV6-1
CDR3 protein: CARKAVGGDKQFF

V gene: TRBV27
CDR3 protein: CATGGKRTENQPLHF

V gene: TRBV7-2
CDR3 protein: CASRQTGVLYNEQFF

V gene: TRBV5-1
CDR3 protein: CASSLGQGGEKLFF

V gene: TRBV12-3/TRBV12-4
CDR3 protein: CASSLDGTGYNEQFF

V gene: TRBV7-2
CDR3 protein: CASSLMETQYF

V gene: TRBV7-6
CDR3 protein: CASSLLRNTEAFF

V gene: TRBV27
CDR3 protein: CASRKTGGLEQYF

V gene: TRBV6-1
CDR3 protein: CASSDLLLGLQQETQYF

V gene: TRBV6-5
CDR3 protein: CASSYSETAYEQYF

V gene: TRBV7-2
CDR3 protein: CASSLVWGPDTQYF

V gene: TRBV27
CDR3 protein: CASRKQGLSNQNTQYF

V gene: TRBV12-3/TRBV12-4
CDR3 protein: CASSQAPFLSYEQYF

V gene: TRBV6-1
CDR3 protein: CASSTFRGNEQFF

V gene: TRBV30
CDR3 protein: CASTGRILTDTQYF

V gene: TRBV7-2
CDR3 protein: CASSPPYGEQFF

V gene: TRBV5-1
CDR3 protein: CASSQHRQGRASYEQYF

V gene: TRBV27
CDR3 protein: CASSFTGAHNQPQHF

V gene: TRBV10-3
CDR3 protein: CAISDGNSYEQYF

V gene: TRBV12-3/TRBV12-4
CDR3 protein: CASSLGQLGGTGELFF

V gene: TRBV27
CDR3 protein: CASSFSRGSYEQYF